This TCR beta chain is from a study of T cell responses to AZD1222 COVID-19 vaccine. This CDR3 spans 15 amino acids. The germline V and J ends were trimmed by 4 bases and 4 bases, with 14 bases remaining between them. The germline V gene encodes CDR1 SGHDN and CDR2 FVKESK. Data came from immunoSEQ multiplex PCR; TCRdb stores just in-frame clones and leaves some out. The sample carries tens of thousands of clones, under 85% recorded once. The chain has TRBV14 and TRBJ2-1; no clear D. This clonotype was sampled from an adult in good health. The source was peripheral blood, collected on day 0 of AZD1222 vaccination. The chain's CDR3 is CASSLGPLGYNEQFF. In nucleotides, the CDR3 is TGTGCCAGCAGCCTAGGACCCCTGGGGTACAATGAGCAGTTCTTC.